This TCR beta chain originates from a study of blood T cell repertoires in COVID-19. Study at large: The study drew acute and convalescent COVID-19 samples from the United States, Italy and Spain. Sample material is recorded as cDNA or gDNA derived from T cells, B-cell-depleted T cells, or PBMCs.

This CDR3 contains 15 residues. The germline gives CDR1 LGHNA, CDR2 YNFKEQ. Trimming took 2 bases from V and 2 from J, leaving 12 bases between them. Per the study methods: From reference gene primer amplification, estimates of nucleated cell counts were derived. Profiled with immunoSEQ multiplex PCR; TCRdb holds only in-frame clones, not every one. D and trimming come from the DNA, and the V and J calls and clone size come from that table. The repertoire holds 100,000 or so clones, with 91% as singletons. Sequencing was performed on peripheral blood. This TCR was recovered from a man in his late teens or twenties with acute or convalescent COVID-19. The chain couples TRBV4-2 to TRBJ1-2; D is unresolved. This CDR3 is CASSQLGVLNYGYTF. In nucleotides, the CDR3 is TGTGCCAGCAGCCAACTAGGCGTTTTGAACTATGGCTACACCTTC.